The rows below give T cell receptor beta chains drawn from one sample of a study of breast tumors, draining lymph nodes, adjacent tissues. TCRdb re-called the multiplex PCR reads through MiXCR, storing one row per CDR3 protein. The repertoire includes approximately 13,000 distinct CDR3 sequences, about 50% of them detected once, and around 41% sits in the top ten. The source material was tumor-adjacent breast tissue. These receptors all stem from a female donor with breast cancer. Some clones in this sample may be carry-over from other donors' samples. The CDR3 runs from the conserved cysteine through the conserved F or W. The order of the fields is D gene, J gene, V gene, clone size, CDR3 DNA, CDR3 protein. The D gene is left open where the match is weak. Size is stated for part of the rows, as once, few or many counts, or as a class when the clone is expanded.

d_call: TRBD1; j_call: TRBJ1-2; v_call: TRBV12-3/TRBV12-4; clone_size: -; cdr3_nt: TGTGCCAGCAGTTTAGTACAGGGGGCTCGGAGCTATGGCTACACCTTC; cdr3_aa: CASSLVQGARSYGYTF
d_call: -; j_call: TRBJ2-1; v_call: TRBV7-2; clone_size: -; cdr3_nt: TGTGCCAGCAGCCTTAAGGGCGGCCTGAGCTCCTACAATGAGCAGTTCTTC; cdr3_aa: CASSLKGGLSSYNEQFF
d_call: TRBD2; j_call: TRBJ2-1; v_call: TRBV6-4; clone_size: -; cdr3_nt: TGTGCCAGCAGGGACCAGACTAGCGGTGTCGATGAGCAGTTCTTC; cdr3_aa: CASRDQTSGVDEQFF
d_call: TRBD1; j_call: TRBJ1-1; v_call: TRBV20-1; clone_size: many; cdr3_nt: TGCAGTGCTAAGGGACAGGGGAACTCTGAAGCTTTCTTT; cdr3_aa: CSAKGQGNSEAFF
d_call: -; j_call: TRBJ2-7; v_call: TRBV7-8; clone_size: few; cdr3_nt: TGTGCCAGCAGCTTACCAGGAGGCTCCTACGAGCAGTACTTC; cdr3_aa: CASSLPGGSYEQYF
d_call: TRBD2; j_call: TRBJ2-3; v_call: TRBV20-1; clone_size: -; cdr3_nt: TGCAGTGCTAGAAAAGTAGCGGGCGGGGCAGATACGCAGTATTTT; cdr3_aa: CSARKVAGGADTQYF
d_call: TRBD1; j_call: TRBJ1-2; v_call: TRBV6-1; clone_size: many; cdr3_nt: TGTGCCAGCATCCAGGGGGCGCGGGACTATGGCTACACCTTC; cdr3_aa: CASIQGARDYGYTF
d_call: -; j_call: TRBJ2-3; v_call: TRBV7-2; clone_size: many; cdr3_nt: TGTGCCAGCAGCTTAGCGGGCGGGGTGGGAGATACGCAGTATTTT; cdr3_aa: CASSLAGGVGDTQYF
d_call: -; j_call: TRBJ2-5; v_call: TRBV12-3/TRBV12-4; clone_size: -; cdr3_nt: TGTGCCAGCCAAGGGGGGGAGACCCAGTACTTC; cdr3_aa: CASQGGETQYF
d_call: -; j_call: TRBJ1-6; v_call: TRBV5-1; clone_size: medium-sized; cdr3_nt: TGCGCCAGCAGCTTGAATGTTAATTCACCCCTCCACTTT; cdr3_aa: CASSLNVNSPLHF
d_call: TRBD2; j_call: TRBJ2-7; v_call: TRBV4-1; clone_size: few; cdr3_nt: TGCGCCAGCAGCCAAGATCGGGCTAGCGGCTACGAGCAGTACTTC; cdr3_aa: CASSQDRASGYEQYF
d_call: -; j_call: TRBJ1-6; v_call: TRBV12-3/TRBV12-4; clone_size: medium-sized; cdr3_nt: TGTGCCAGCCAGTTCGGGACCGACTCACCCCTCCACTTT; cdr3_aa: CASQFGTDSPLHF
d_call: -; j_call: TRBJ2-7; v_call: TRBV3-1; clone_size: -; cdr3_nt: TGTGCCAGCAGACGGAGCGTAGGGGCCTACGAGCAGTACTTC; cdr3_aa: CASRRSVGAYEQYF
d_call: -; j_call: TRBJ1-2; v_call: TRBV2; clone_size: -; cdr3_nt: TGTGCCAGCGGTGCCCAGGGGTATGGCTACACCTTC; cdr3_aa: CASGAQGYGYTF
d_call: -; j_call: TRBJ1-6; v_call: TRBV20-1; clone_size: -; cdr3_nt: TGCAGTGCGGCAGGGGTTTCACCCCCCCCCTTT; cdr3_aa: CSAAGVSPPPF
d_call: -; j_call: TRBJ1-2; v_call: TRBV27; clone_size: few; cdr3_nt: TGTGCCAGCAGCCCGGGGACTGGCTATGGCTACACCTTC; cdr3_aa: CASSPGTGYGYTF
d_call: TRBD1; j_call: TRBJ2-2; v_call: TRBV7-8; clone_size: few; cdr3_nt: TGTGCCAGCAGCTTGAACCGGGACAGGGTTACCGGGGAGCTGTTTTTT; cdr3_aa: CASSLNRDRVTGELFF
d_call: -; j_call: TRBJ2-3; v_call: TRBV4-2; clone_size: large; cdr3_nt: TGTGCCAGCAGCCAAGATCACGGGACAGATACGCAGTATTTT; cdr3_aa: CASSQDHGTDTQYF
d_call: TRBD1; j_call: TRBJ1-5; v_call: TRBV5-1; clone_size: many; cdr3_nt: TGCGCCAGCAGCTTGGGTCCCGGGACAGTTAATCAGCCCCAGCATTTT; cdr3_aa: CASSLGPGTVNQPQHF
d_call: TRBD1; j_call: TRBJ1-2; v_call: TRBV4-3; clone_size: -; cdr3_nt: TGCGCCAGCAGCCAGGAGACAGGGGCCAACTATGGCTACACCTTC; cdr3_aa: CASSQETGANYGYTF